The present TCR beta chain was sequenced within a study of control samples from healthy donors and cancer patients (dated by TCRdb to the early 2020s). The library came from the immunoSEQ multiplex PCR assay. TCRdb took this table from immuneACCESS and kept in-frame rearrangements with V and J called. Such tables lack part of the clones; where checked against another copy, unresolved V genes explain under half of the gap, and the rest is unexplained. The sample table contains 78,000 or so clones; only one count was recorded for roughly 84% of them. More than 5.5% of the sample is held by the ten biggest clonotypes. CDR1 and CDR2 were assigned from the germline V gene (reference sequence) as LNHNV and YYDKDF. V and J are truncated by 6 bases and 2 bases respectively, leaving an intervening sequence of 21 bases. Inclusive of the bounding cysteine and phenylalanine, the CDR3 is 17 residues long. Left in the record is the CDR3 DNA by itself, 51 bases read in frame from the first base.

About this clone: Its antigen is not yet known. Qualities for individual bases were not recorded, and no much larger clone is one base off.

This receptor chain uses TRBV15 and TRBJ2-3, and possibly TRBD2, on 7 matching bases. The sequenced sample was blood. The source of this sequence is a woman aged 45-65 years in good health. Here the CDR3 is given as CATRNPLGGAHTDTQYF. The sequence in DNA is TGTGCCACCAGAAACCCCCTGGGGGGGGCTCACACAGATACGCAGTATTTT.